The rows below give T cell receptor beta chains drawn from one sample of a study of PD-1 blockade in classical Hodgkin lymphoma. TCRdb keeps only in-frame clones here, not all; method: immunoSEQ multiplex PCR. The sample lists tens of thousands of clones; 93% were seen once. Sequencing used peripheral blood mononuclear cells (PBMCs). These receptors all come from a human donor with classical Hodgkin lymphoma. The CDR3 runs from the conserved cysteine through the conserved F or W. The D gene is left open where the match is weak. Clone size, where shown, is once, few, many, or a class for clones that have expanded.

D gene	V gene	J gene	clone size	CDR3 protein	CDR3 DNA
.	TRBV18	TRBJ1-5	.	CASSLEGFNQPQHF	TGTGCCAGCTCGCTCGAGGGGTTCAATCAGCCCCAGCATTTT
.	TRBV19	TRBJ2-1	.	CASSIVRGNEQFF	TGTGCCAGTAGTATCGTACGAGGCAATGAGCAGTTCTTC
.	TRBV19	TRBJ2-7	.	CASSLMEGYEQYF	TGTGCCAGTAGTCTTATGGAGGGATACGAGCAGTACTTC
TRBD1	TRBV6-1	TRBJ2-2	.	CASWTGGTGELFF	TGTGCCAGTTGGACAGGAGGCACCGGGGAGCTGTTTTTT
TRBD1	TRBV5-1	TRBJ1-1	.	CASSLMGQGVEAFF	TGCGCCAGCAGCTTGATGGGACAGGGGGTCGAAGCTTTCTTT
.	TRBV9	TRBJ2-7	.	CASSPLPYEQYF	TGTGCCAGCAGCCCACTTCCCTACGAGCAGTACTTC
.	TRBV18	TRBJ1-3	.	CASSTGSRVTGNTIYF	TGTGCCAGCTCAACCGGGAGCAGGGTGACCGGAAACACCATATATTTT
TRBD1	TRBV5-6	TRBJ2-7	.	CASSPGTGKVYEQYF	TGTGCCAGCAGCCCCGGGACAGGGAAAGTCTACGAGCAGTACTTC
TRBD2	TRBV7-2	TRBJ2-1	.	CASSSPGLAGSSYNEQFF	TGTGCCAGCAGCTCGCCGGGACTAGCGGGGAGCTCCTACAATGAGCAGTTCTTC
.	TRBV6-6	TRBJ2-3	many	CASSPGWGTTDTQYF	TGTGCCAGCAGCCCAGGGTGGGGGACCACAGATACGCAGTATTTT
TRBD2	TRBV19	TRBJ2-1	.	CASSIVLAGGGNEQFF	TGTGCCAGTAGTATAGTCCTAGCGGGAGGTGGTAATGAGCAGTTCTTC
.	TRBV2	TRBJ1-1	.	CATRGLTNTEAFF	TGTGCCACCAGGGGACTGACGAACACTGAAGCTTTCTTT
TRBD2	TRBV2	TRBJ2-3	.	CASGFFPSGVSTDTQYF	TGTGCCAGCGGATTCTTTCCTAGCGGGGTTAGCACAGATACGCAGTATTTT
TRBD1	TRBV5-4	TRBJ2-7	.	CASSVGQASLYEQYF	TGTGCCAGCAGCGTGGGACAGGCGAGTCTCTACGAGCAGTACTTC
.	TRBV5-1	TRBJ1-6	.	CASSPGTQYSPLHF	TGCGCCAGCAGCCCCGGGACACAATATTCACCCCTCCACTTT
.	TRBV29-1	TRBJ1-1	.	CSVRQYRNTEAFF	TGCAGCGTCCGTCAGTATCGGAACACTGAAGCTTTCTTT
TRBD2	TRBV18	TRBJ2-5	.	CASSPIPGGTQETQYF	TGTGCCAGCTCACCAATCCCCGGGGGGACCCAAGAGACCCAGTACTTC
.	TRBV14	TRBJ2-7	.	CASSQDGGSFEQYF	TGTGCCAGCAGCCAAGATGGGGGCAGCTTCGAGCAGTACTTC
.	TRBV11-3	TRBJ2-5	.	CASSLMGGDQETQYF	TGTGCCAGCAGCCTAATGGGTGGGGACCAAGAGACCCAGTACTTC
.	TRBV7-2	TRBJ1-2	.	CASSLFPGRMCYTF	TGTGCCAGCAGCTTATTTCCAGGGCGAATGTGCTACACCTTC
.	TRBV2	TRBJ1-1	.	CARIRQDVGAFF	TGTGCCAGAATAAGACAGGACGTTGGAGCTTTCTTT
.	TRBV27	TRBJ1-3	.	CASSPRASGNTIYF	TGTGCCAGCAGTCCCAGGGCCTCTGGAAACACCATATATTTT
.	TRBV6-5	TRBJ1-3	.	CASSYHLSSARNTIYF	TGTGCCAGCAGTTACCATTTAAGCAGCGCGAGAAACACCATATATTTT
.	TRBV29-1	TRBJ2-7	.	CSATSIYEQYF	TGCAGCGCGACTAGTATCTACGAGCAGTACTTC
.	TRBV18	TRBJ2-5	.	CASSPGRTETQYF	TGTGCCAGCTCACCCGGGAGAACGGAGACCCAGTACTTC
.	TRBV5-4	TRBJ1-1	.	CASSSQTGTMNTEAFF	TGTGCCAGCAGCTCCCAGACAGGCACAATGAACACTGAAGCTTTCTTT
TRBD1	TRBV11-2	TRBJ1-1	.	CASSYDRGKAFF	TGTGCCAGCAGCTACGACAGGGGGAAAGCTTTCTTT